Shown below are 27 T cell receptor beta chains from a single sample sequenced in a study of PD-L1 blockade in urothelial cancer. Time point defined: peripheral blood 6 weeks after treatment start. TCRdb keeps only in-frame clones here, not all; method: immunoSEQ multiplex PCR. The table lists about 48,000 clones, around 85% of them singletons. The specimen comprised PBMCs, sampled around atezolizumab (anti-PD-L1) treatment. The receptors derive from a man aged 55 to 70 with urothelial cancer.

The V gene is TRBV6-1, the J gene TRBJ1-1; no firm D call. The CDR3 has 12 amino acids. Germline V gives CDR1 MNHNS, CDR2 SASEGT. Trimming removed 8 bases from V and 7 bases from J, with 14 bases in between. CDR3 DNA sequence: TGTGCCAGCGATGGTCAGACTTTTGAAGCTTTCTTT. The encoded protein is CASDGQTFEAFF.

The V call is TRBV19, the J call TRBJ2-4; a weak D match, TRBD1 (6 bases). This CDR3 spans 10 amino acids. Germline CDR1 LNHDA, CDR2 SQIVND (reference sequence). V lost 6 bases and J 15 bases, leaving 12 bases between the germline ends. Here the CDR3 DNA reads TGTGCCAGTAGACAGGGAGTGTGGTACTTC. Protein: CASRQGVWYF.

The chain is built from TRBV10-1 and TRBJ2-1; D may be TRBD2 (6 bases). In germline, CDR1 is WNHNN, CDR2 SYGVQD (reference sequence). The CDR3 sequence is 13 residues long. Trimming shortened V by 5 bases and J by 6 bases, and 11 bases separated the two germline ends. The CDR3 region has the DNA TGCGCCAGCAGTATGGCGCGGGGCAATGAGCAGTTCTTC. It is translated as CASSMARGNEQFF.

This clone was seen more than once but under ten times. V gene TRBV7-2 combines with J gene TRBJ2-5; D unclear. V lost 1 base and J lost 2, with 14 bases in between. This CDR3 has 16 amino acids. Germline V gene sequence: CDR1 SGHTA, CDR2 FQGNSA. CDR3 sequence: CASSLGLLHPQETQYF. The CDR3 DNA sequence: TGTGCCAGCAGCTTAGGACTCCTACATCCTCAAGAGACCCAGTACTTC.

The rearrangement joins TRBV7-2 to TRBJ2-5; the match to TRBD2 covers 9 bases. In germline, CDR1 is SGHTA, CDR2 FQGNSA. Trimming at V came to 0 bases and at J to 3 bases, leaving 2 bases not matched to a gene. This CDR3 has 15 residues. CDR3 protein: CASSLASGGKETQYF. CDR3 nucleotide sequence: TGTGCCAGCAGCTTAGCGAGCGGGGGGAAAGAGACCCAGTACTTC.

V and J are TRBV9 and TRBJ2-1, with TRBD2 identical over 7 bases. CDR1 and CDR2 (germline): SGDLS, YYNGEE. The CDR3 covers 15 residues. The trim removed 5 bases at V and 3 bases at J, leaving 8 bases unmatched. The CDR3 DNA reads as TGTGCCAGCAGTGACCGGGGGGTAGACTACAATGAGCAGTTCTTC. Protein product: CASSDRGVDYNEQFF. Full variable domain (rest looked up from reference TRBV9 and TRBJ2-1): DSGVTQTPKHLITATGQRVTLRCSPRSGDLSVYWYQQSLDQGLQFLIQYYNGEERAKGNILERFSAQQFPDLHSELNLSSLELGDSALYFCASSDRGVDYNEQFFGPGTRLTVL.

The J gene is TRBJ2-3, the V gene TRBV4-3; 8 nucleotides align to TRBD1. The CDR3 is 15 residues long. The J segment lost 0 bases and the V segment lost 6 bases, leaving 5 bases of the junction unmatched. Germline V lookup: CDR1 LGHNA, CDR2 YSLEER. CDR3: CASSHNRGSTDTQYF. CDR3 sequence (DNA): TGCGCCAGCAGTCATAACAGGGGGAGCACAGATACGCAGTATTTT.

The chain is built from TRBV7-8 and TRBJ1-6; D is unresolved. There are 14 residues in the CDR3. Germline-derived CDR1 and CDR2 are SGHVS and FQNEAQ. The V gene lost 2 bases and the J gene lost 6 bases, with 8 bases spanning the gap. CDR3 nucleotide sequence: TGTGCCAGCAGCTTAAGGCAGCGTAATTCACCCCTCCACTTT. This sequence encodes CASSLRQRNSPLHF.

Here the CDR3 reads CASSLGNAGEQYF. DNA for the CDR3: TGTGCCAGCAGCTTAGGGAATGCGGGCGAGCAGTACTTC. The gene calls are TRBV7-3 and TRBJ2-7, with D perhaps TRBD2 (5 bases). The CDR3 covers 13 residues. V lost 2 bases and J 6 bases, leaving 11 bases between the germline ends. Germline loops: CDR1 SGHTA, CDR2 FQGTGA.

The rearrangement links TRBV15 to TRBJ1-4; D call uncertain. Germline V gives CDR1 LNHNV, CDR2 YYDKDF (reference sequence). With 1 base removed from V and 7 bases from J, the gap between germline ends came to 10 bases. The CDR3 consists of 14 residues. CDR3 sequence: CATSRGTAPEKLFF. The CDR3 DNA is TGTGCCACCAGCAGAGGAACAGCCCCTGAAAAACTGTTTTTT.

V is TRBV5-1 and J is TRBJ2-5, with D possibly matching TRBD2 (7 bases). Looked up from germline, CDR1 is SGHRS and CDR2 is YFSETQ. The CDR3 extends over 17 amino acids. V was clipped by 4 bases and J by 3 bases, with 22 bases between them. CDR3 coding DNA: TGCGCCAGCAGCCCGTCCTGGGGGGGCGAGGAGAAAGAGACCCAGTACTTC. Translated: CASSPSWGGEEKETQYF.

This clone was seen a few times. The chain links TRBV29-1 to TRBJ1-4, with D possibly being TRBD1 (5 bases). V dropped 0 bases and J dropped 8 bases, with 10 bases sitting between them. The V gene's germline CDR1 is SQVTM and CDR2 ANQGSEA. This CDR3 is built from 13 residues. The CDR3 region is CSVEETAGEKLFF. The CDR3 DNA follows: TGCAGCGTTGAAGAGACAGCCGGGGAAAAACTGTTTTTT.

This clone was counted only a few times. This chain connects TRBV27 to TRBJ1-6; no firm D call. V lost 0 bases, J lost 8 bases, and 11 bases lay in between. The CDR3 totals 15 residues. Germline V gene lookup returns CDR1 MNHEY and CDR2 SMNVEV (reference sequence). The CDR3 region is CASSLSWAGHSPLHF. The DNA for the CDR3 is TGTGCCAGCAGTTTATCGTGGGCAGGTCATTCACCCCTCCACTTT.

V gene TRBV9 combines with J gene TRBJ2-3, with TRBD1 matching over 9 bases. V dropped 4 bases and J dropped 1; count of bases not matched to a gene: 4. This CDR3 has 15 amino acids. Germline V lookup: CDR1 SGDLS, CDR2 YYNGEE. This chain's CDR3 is CASSRDRVGTDTQYF. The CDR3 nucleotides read TGTGCCAGCAGCAGGGACAGGGTGGGCACAGATACGCAGTATTTT.

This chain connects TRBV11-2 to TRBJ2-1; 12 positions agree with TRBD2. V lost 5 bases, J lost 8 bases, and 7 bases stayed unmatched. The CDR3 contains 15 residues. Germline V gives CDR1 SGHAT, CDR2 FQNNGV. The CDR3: CASSGRLAGAYEQFF. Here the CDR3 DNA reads TGTGCCAGCAGCGGAAGACTAGCGGGGGCTTATGAGCAGTTCTTC.

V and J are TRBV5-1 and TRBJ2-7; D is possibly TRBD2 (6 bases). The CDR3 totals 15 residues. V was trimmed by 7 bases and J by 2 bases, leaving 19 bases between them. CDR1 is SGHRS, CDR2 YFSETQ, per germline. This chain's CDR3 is CASEIDGGLPYEQYF. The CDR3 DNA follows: TGCGCCAGCGAGATCGACGGGGGACTCCCCTACGAGCAGTACTTC.

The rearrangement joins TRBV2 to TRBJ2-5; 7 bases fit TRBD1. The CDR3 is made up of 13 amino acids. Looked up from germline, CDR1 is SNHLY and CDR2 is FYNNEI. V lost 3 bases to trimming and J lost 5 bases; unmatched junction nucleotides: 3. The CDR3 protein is CASSERRGETQYF. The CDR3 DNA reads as TGTGCCAGCAGTGAGCGCAGGGGGGAGACCCAGTACTTC.

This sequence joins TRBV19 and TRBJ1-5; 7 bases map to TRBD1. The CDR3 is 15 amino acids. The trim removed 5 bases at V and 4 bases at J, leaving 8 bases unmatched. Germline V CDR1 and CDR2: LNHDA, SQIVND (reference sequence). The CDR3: CASSAPRDSNQPQHF. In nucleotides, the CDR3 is TGTGCCAGTAGTGCCCCCCGGGACAGTAATCAGCCCCAGCATTTT.

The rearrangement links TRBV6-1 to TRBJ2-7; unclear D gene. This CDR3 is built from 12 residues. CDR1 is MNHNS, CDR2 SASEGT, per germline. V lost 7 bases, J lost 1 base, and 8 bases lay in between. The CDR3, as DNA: TGTGCCAGCATAGAGCAATCCTACGAGCAGTACTTC. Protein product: CASIEQSYEQYF.

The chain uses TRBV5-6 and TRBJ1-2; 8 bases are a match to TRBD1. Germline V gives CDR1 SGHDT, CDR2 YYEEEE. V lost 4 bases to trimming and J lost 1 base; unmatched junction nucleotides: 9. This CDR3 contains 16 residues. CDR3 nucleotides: TGTGCCAGCAGCCATGGGACAGGAGGGTATAACTATGGCTACACCTTC. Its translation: CASSHGTGGYNYGYTF.

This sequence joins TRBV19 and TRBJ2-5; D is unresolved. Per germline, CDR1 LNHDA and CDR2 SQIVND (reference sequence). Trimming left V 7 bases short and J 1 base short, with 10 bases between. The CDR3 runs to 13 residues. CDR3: CASNGQAQETQYF. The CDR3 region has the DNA TGTGCCAGTAATGGGCAGGCCCAAGAGACCCAGTACTTC.

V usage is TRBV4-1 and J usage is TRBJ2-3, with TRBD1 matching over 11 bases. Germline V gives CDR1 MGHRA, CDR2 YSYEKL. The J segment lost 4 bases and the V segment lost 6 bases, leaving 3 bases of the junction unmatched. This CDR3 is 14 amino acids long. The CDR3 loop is CASRDRGPADTQYF. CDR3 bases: TGCGCCAGCAGGGACAGGGGGCCGGCAGATACGCAGTATTTT.

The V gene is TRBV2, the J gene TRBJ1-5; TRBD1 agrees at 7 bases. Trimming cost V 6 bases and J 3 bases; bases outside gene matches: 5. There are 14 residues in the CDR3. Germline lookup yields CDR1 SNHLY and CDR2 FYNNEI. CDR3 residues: CASREGQYNQPQHF. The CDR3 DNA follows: TGTGCCAGCAGGGAGGGACAGTACAATCAGCCCCAGCATTTT.

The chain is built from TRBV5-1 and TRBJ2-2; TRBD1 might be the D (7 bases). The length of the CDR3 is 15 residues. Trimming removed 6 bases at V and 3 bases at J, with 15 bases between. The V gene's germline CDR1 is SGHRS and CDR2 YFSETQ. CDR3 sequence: CASTLGGTDTGELFF. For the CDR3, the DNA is TGCGCCAGCACCTTAGGGGGGACAGACACCGGGGAGCTGTTTTTT.

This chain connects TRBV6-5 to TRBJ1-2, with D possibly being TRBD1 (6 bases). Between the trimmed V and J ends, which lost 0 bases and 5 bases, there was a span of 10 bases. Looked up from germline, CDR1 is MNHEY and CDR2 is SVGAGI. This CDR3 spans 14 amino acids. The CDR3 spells CASSYSGGPYGYTF. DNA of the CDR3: TGTGCCAGCAGTTACTCGGGGGGGCCTTATGGCTACACCTTC.

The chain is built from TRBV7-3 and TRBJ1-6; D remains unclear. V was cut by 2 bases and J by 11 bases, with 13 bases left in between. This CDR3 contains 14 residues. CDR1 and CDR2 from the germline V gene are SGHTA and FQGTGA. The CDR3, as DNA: TGTGCCAGCAGCTTAGGGCAGAGCAACACACCCCTCCACTTT. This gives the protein CASSLGQSNTPLHF.

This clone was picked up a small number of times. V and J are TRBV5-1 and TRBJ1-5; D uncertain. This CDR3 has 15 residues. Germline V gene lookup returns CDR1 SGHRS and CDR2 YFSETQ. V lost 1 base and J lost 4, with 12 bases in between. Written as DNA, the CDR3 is TGCGCCAGCAGCTTGTGGGAGGGTAAGAATCAGCCCCAGCATTTT. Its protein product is CASSLWEGKNQPQHF.